This T cell receptor (beta chain) was identified during a study of OX40 agonist ivuxolimab in advanced cancers. This CDR3 region has 13 residues. Germline assignment: CDR1 SGHVS and CDR2 FNYEAQ. Trimming at V came to 5 bases and at J to 3 bases, leaving 1 base not matched to a gene. Some clones are missing from TCRdb's copy, which holds only in-frame ones; the method was immunoSEQ multiplex PCR. The sample lists some 76,000 clones, 84% occurring once. The specimen comprised CD4+ or CD8+ T cells sorted from blood, sampled in a trial of the OX40 agonist ivuxolimab. The chain carries TRBV7-6 and TRBJ1-2; 9 nucleotides line up with TRBD1. The sequence was obtained from an adult with an advanced solid tumor such as melanoma, head and neck, liver or kidney cancer. The DNA for the CDR3 is TGTGCCAGCAGCAGGGACAGGGACTATGGCTACACCTTC. Translation: CASSRDRDYGYTF.